This T cell receptor (beta chain) came from a study of OX40 agonist ivuxolimab in advanced cancers. This CDR3 contains 13 residues. Between the trimmed V and J ends, which lost 4 bases and 7 bases, there was a span of 13 bases. Looked up from germline, CDR1 is MDHEN and CDR2 is SYDVKM. Sequencing used immunoSEQ multiplex PCR; TCRdb keeps in-frame clones, though not all of them. This table holds 35,000 to 45,000 clones, about 82% found once. The chain couples TRBV28 to TRBJ1-1; D not resolved. The sample in question was CD4+ or CD8+ T cells sorted from blood, obtained in a trial of the OX40 agonist ivuxolimab. The origin of this receptor is an adult with an advanced solid tumor such as melanoma, head and neck, liver or kidney cancer. In DNA, the CDR3 is TGTGCCAGCAGTTCATCATACCGAATTGAAGCTTTCTTT. Protein: CASSSSYRIEAFF.